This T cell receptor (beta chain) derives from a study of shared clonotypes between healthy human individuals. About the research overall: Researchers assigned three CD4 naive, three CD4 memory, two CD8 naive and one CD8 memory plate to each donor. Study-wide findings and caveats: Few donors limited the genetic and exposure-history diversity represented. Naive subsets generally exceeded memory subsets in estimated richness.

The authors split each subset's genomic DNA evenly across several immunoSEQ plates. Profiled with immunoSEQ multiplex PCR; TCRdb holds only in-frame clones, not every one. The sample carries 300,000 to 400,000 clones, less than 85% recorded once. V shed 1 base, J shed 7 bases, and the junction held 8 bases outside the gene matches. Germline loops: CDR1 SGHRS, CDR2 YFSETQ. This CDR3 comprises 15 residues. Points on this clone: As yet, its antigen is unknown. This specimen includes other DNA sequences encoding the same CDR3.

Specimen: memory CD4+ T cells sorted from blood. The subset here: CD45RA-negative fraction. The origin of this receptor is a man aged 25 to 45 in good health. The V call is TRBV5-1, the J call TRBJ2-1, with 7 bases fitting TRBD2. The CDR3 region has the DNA TGCGCCAGCAGCTTGAGCTCGAGGACTAGTAATGAGCAGTTCTTC. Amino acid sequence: CASSLSSRTSNEQFF.